This TCR beta chain was identified during a study of TIL therapy for anti-PD-1-resistant metastatic lung cancer. Study summary: Median tumor PD-L1 proportion score was about 6%. Tumors carried a median 1.5 non-synonymous mutations per megabase.

As for time point: pre-treatment sample, taken before nivolumab and TIL therapy. Adults with stage 4 NSCLC were enrolled in a phase I trial. The immunoSEQ assay was v3. Survey-level samples got 1.5 million to 2.5 million read pairs; deep-level samples got roughly 5-6.5 million. The data were produced by immunoSEQ multiplex PCR, yet TCRdb's version contains in-frame clones alone and is incomplete. The table records 55,000 to 65,000 clones, less than 75% of them present only once. The germline V gene has CDR1 LNHDA and CDR2 SQIVND (reference sequence). V was shortened by 6 bases and J by 2 bases, with 11 bases between the two germline ends. The CDR3 consists of 15 residues.

The sample here was blood, taken at baseline. This receptor was obtained from a person aged 25 to 80 with non-small cell lung cancer. The chain recombines TRBV19 with TRBJ2-6; the D call may be TRBD1 or TRBD2 (5 bases each). The CDR3 loop is CASRRGSAGANVLTF. The CDR3 DNA sequence: TGTGCCAGTAGGAGGGGAAGCGCTGGGGCCAACGTCCTGACTTTC.